This T cell receptor (beta chain) comes out of a study of monozygotic twins with inflammatory bowel disease. cDNA for TCRalpha and TCRbeta was amplified by nested PCRs of roughly 15 then about 10 cycles. TCRdb reprocessed the 5' RACE reads; each CDR3 protein has one entry and no DNA is given. The ten most abundant clones cover 1.5% to 2% of a sample with a few hundred thousand distinct CDR3 sequences. Collection of a roughly 2.7 ml blood sample took place per donor. The CDR3 has 14 amino acids. CDR1 and CDR2 from the germline V gene are MNHNY and SVGAGI (reference sequence). This chain links TRBV6-6 with TRBJ2-3; there is no DNA to check the TCRdb D call of TRBD2. The sequence came from a human donor with ulcerative colitis or Crohn's disease, or a healthy co-twin of an affected twin (not recorded which). Sequencing used blood. CDR3 amino acids: CASSSGLAGDTQYF.